This passage covers 24 T cell receptor beta chains from one sample sequenced in a study of identifying expanded T cells in peripheral blood. Clones were sequenced by immunoSEQ multiplex PCR, and TCRdb holds only the in-frame ones, with some missing. The sample has some 78,000 clones; 88% are singletons. The sequenced material came from blood. The receptors shown here come from a person aged 18-70 years in good health.

The chain links TRBV28 to TRBJ1-5, with D unclear. The CDR3 runs 15 residues. The germline V gene has CDR1 MDHEN and CDR2 SYDVKM. V lost 10 bases to trimming and J lost 3 bases, with 19 bases between them. The DNA for the CDR3 is TGTGCCATCAATCGGTGGGGTCGTAACAATCAGCCCCAGCATTTT. It specifies CAINRWGRNNQPQHF.

The CDR3 is CASSPPVGTIGTGELFF. CDR3 sequence (DNA): TGTGCCAGCTCACCACCTGTGGGAACTATTGGGACCGGGGAGCTGTTTTTT. The V and J genes are TRBV18 and TRBJ2-2; D not resolved. Per germline, CDR1 KGHSH and CDR2 LQKENI. V lost 0 bases and J lost 5, with 16 bases in between. The CDR3 is 17 residues long.

The chain uses TRBV7-2 and TRBJ2-5; perhaps D is TRBD1 or TRBD2 (6 bases each). The CDR3 consists of 12 residues. The germline CDR1 and CDR2 sequences are SGHTA and FQGNSA. V lost 7 bases to trimming and J lost 7 bases, with 13 bases between them. CDR3 bases: TGTGCCAGCACCGAACGGGGGCCGACCCAGTACTTC. It translates to CASTERGPTQYF. Full variable domain (rest looked up from reference TRBV7-2 and TRBJ2-5): GAGVSQSPSNKVTEKGKDVELRCDPISGHTALYWYRQSLGQGLEFLIYFQGNSAPDKSGLPSDRFSAERTGGSVSTLTIQRTQQEDSAVYLCASTERGPTQYFGPGTRLLVL.

The CDR3 region has the DNA TGTGCCAGCAGCCTGAATAGTGCAACTAATGAAAAACTGTTTTTT. As protein: CASSLNSATNEKLFF. The V and J genes are TRBV7-2 and TRBJ1-4; D remains unclear. The ends were cut back, 5 bases at V and 0 bases at J, with 10 bases in the middle. The germline gives CDR1 SGHTA, CDR2 FQGNSA. The CDR3 is 15 residues long.

V gene TRBV18 combines with J gene TRBJ1-3; D ambiguous. Germline lookup yields CDR1 KGHSH and CDR2 LQKENI. Trimming took 2 bases from V and 0 from J, leaving 14 bases between them. The length of the CDR3 is 17 residues. CDR3 protein: CASSPYSPELSGNTIYF. In DNA, the CDR3 is TGTGCCAGCTCACCATATTCCCCCGAACTCTCTGGAAACACCATATATTTT.

This chain uses TRBV7-2 with TRBJ1-1; no firm D call. V was clipped by 4 bases and J by 5 bases, with 8 bases between them. Looked up from germline, CDR1 is SGHTA and CDR2 is FQGNSA. This CDR3 spans 12 amino acids. CDR3: CASSWGWTEAFF. The CDR3 nucleotides are TGTGCCAGCAGCTGGGGTTGGACTGAAGCTTTCTTT.

This sequence joins TRBV4-1 and TRBJ2-7, with 7 nucleotides matching TRBD1. The J segment lost 3 bases and the V segment lost 0 bases, leaving 8 bases of the junction unmatched. CDR3 length: 16 residues. Germline V gene data show CDR1 as MGHRA and CDR2 as YSYEKL. The CDR3 loop reads CASSQDFPGQSYEQYF. CDR3 coding DNA: TGCGCCAGCAGCCAAGATTTTCCGGGACAGAGCTACGAGCAGTACTTC.

V gene TRBV5-6 combines with J gene TRBJ1-2; D is perhaps TRBD1 (5 bases). V lost 0 bases and J lost 4, with 16 bases in between. The CDR3 extends over 16 amino acids. The germline V gene has CDR1 SGHDT and CDR2 YYEEEE. The CDR3: CASSLALGRKTYGYTF. The CDR3 DNA reads TGTGCCAGCAGCTTGGCCCTGGGACGGAAGACCTATGGCTACACCTTC. The whole variable domain, filled in from reference TRBV5-6 and TRBJ1-2, reads DAGVTQSPTHLIKTRGQQVTLRCSPKSGHDTVSWYQQALGQGPQFIFQYYEEEERQRGNFPDRFSGHQFPNYSSELNVNALLLGDSALYLCASSLALGRKTYGYTFGSGTRLTVV.

The chain recombines TRBV6-4 with TRBJ1-1; D might be TRBD1 (6 bases). The CDR3 is 15 residues long. Germline V CDR1 and CDR2: MRHNA, SNTAGT. V was pared by 5 bases and J by 10 bases, with 23 bases between. CDR3 in amino acids: CASSYNTVGGGSAFF. The DNA for the CDR3 is TGTGCCAGCAGTTATAATACGGTCGGAGGGGGATCAGCTTTCTTT.

This sequence joins TRBV27 and TRBJ2-7; tentative D call: TRBD2 (5 bases). V lost 4 bases, J lost 2 bases, and 12 bases lay in between. The CDR3 covers 14 residues. Germline V lookup: CDR1 MNHEY, CDR2 SMNVEV (reference sequence). The CDR3 loop reads CASSSPGEAYEQYF. For the CDR3, the DNA is TGTGCCAGCAGTTCCCCCGGGGAAGCCTACGAGCAGTACTTC.

V usage is TRBV6-5 and J usage is TRBJ1-1; D gene ambiguous. Trimming took off 2 bases at V and 1 base at J, with 5 bases between the two ends. This CDR3 is 13 amino acids long. Germline CDR1 and CDR2: MNHEY and SVGAGI. The CDR3 nucleotides read TGTGCCAGCAGTTACGAGGGGAACACTGAAGCTTTCTTT. This encodes CASSYEGNTEAFF.

The V and J genes are TRBV7-9 and TRBJ2-3; a possible D gene is TRBD1 (6 bases). Germline loops: CDR1 SEHNR, CDR2 FQNEAQ (reference sequence). Trimming pared 5 bases from V and 3 bases from J, leaving 15 bases between. The CDR3 is 15 residues long. CDR3 sequence reads: CASSGDRWATDTQYF. The CDR3 coding sequence is TGTGCCAGCAGCGGAGACAGGTGGGCGACAGATACGCAGTATTTT.

This chain connects TRBV18 to TRBJ1-1, with a possible D match to TRBD1 (5 bases). V was trimmed by 3 bases and J by 3 bases, leaving 17 bases between them. Per germline, CDR1 KGHSH and CDR2 LQKENI. The CDR3 runs 16 residues. CDR3 bases: TGTGCCAGCTCACCGACTTCAGGGTTCAGAGACACTGAAGCTTTCTTT. This gives the protein CASSPTSGFRDTEAFF.

V and J are TRBV4-3 and TRBJ2-1; no firm D call. CDR3 size: 15 residues. From germline, CDR1 is LGHNA and CDR2 YSLEER. Trimming stripped 1 base from V and 4 bases from J, with 11 bases between. CDR3 sequence (DNA): TGCGCCAGCAGCCAAGGTGTTTACACATACAATGAGCAGTTCTTC. Residues: CASSQGVYTYNEQFF.

This clone has just a few counts. CDR3 amino acids: CASREGRTTHPNYGYTF. As DNA, the CDR3 is TGTGCCAGCAGAGAGGGTAGGACAACGCATCCGAACTATGGCTACACCTTC. The chain couples TRBV2 to TRBJ1-2; possibly TRBD1 for D (5 bases). The germline CDR1 and CDR2 sequences are SNHLY and FYNNEI. The CDR3 extends over 17 amino acids. The V end was cut by 6 bases, the J end by 2 bases, with 22 bases between.

The J gene is TRBJ2-7, the V gene TRBV18, with D perhaps matching TRBD2 (5 bases). V was trimmed by 4 bases and J by 1 base, leaving 11 bases between them. CDR1 and CDR2 (germline): KGHSH, LQKENI. The CDR3 has 14 amino acids. The CDR3 spells CASSRGLTSYEQYF. CDR3 sequence (DNA): TGTGCCAGCTCACGCGGGTTGACATCCTACGAGCAGTACTTC.

The V call is TRBV5-6, the J call TRBJ2-1, with D perhaps matching TRBD1 or TRBD2 (6 bases each). This CDR3 has 14 amino acids. The germline V gene has CDR1 SGHDT and CDR2 YYEEEE. Between the trimmed V and J ends, which lost 3 bases and 6 bases, there was a span of 13 bases. The CDR3 spells CASSSEGHFNEQFF. The DNA of the CDR3 is TGTGCCAGCAGCTCGGAGGGACACTTCAATGAGCAGTTCTTC.

This chain's CDR3 is CASTRTGGTGEAFF. The CDR3 bases are TGTGCCAGCACCCGGACAGGGGGCACTGGTGAAGCTTTCTTT. This chain joins TRBV7-9 and TRBJ1-1; TRBD1 matches at 11 bases. Germline CDR1 SEHNR, CDR2 FQNEAQ (reference sequence). The CDR3 is 14 amino acids. V lost 7 bases to trimming and J lost 7 bases; unmatched junction nucleotides: 8.

The chain recombines TRBV2 with TRBJ2-1; no clear D gene. V shed 6 bases and J shed 6 bases, with 6 bases lying between them. The CDR3 loop spans 11 amino acids. The germline V gene has CDR1 SNHLY and CDR2 FYNNEI. The CDR3 reads CASRVSNEQFF. CDR3 coding DNA: TGTGCCAGCAGAGTGTCCAATGAGCAGTTCTTC.

In DNA form, the CDR3 reads TGTGCCAGCAGCTCCGGGACTAGATCTATAGATACGCAGTATTTT. Translated, it gives CASSSGTRSIDTQYF. The chain is built from TRBV5-6 and TRBJ2-3, with 8 bases that match TRBD2. The CDR3 runs 15 residues. Losses at the gene ends were 3 bases for V and 5 bases for J; bases not matched to a gene: 8. Looked up from germline, CDR1 is SGHDT and CDR2 is YYEEEE.

The chain joins TRBV5-4 to TRBJ2-4; D perhaps matches TRBD1 (6 bases). Germline V gene sequence: CDR1 SGHNT, CDR2 YYREEE (reference sequence). The CDR3 length is 16 residues. V was trimmed by 4 bases and J by 5 bases, leaving 19 bases between them. CDR3 DNA: TGTGCCAGCAGCCCATCACAGGGTTCAATTGAAAACATTCAGTACTTC. It yields the protein CASSPSQGSIENIQYF. Full variable domain (remainder filled in from reference TRBV5-4 and TRBJ2-4): ETGVTQSPTHLIKTRGQQVTLRCSSQSGHNTVSWYQQALGQGPQFIFQYYREEENGRGNFPPRFSGLQFPNYSSELNVNALELDDSALYLCASSPSQGSIENIQYFGAGTRLSVL.

The chain has TRBV9 and TRBJ2-7; the D is unclear. Germline V gene sequence: CDR1 SGDLS, CDR2 YYNGEE. With 1 base removed from V and 3 bases from J, the gap between germline ends came to 11 bases. This CDR3 is 14 amino acids long. The CDR3 protein is CASSVNPGNYEQYF. The CDR3 nucleotides read TGTGCCAGCAGCGTAAATCCAGGCAACTACGAGCAGTACTTC.

The chain carries TRBV27 and TRBJ1-2; 10 bases line up with TRBD1. Germline CDR1 is MNHEY and CDR2 is SMNVEV (reference sequence). The CDR3 has 14 amino acids. After removal of 5 bases from V and 10 bases from J, the junction contained 10 bases not matched to a gene. The CDR3 protein is CASSLTYDRGPYTF. DNA of the CDR3: TGTGCCAGCAGTCTAACGTATGACAGGGGGCCCTACACCTTC.

The genes are TRBV10-2 and TRBJ1-6; the match to TRBD1 covers 8 bases. Trimming at V came to 6 bases and at J to 2 bases, leaving 6 bases not matched to a gene. The CDR3 loop spans 16 amino acids. Germline CDR1 reads WSHSY; CDR2 reads SAAADI. This CDR3 is CASRDRQGTYNSPLHF. DNA of the CDR3: TGCGCCAGCAGGGATAGACAGGGGACCTATAATTCACCCCTCCACTTT.